The 3 T cell receptor beta chains listed next were all sequenced from one sample in a study of regulatory T cells in long-lasting Graves disease. Building of the TCR beta libraries involved iRepertoire HTBI primers and Arm-PCR of CDR3 regions. Each CDR3 protein gets one entry after TCRdb re-called the multiplex PCR reads with MiXCR. Of more than 350,000 distinct CDR3 sequences in the sample, 14% to 15% were seen once. Stated time point: newly diagnosed GD, antithyroid drugs for less than 3 months. PBMCs were the source of the RNA used for TCR sequencing. These data are also associated with another study on T cells in Graves' hyperthyroidism and ophthalmopathy.

The sequencing used peripheral blood mononuclear cells (PBMCs), collected at new diagnosis, from a patient treated with antithyroid drugs. Receptor source: a woman aged 30 to 39 with Graves disease.

This clonotype was observed a few times. A much larger clonotype is one base distant, so this may be a read error. Because it lacks the conserved phenylalanine or tryptophan at the end, this CDR3 is likely a read error. This CDR3 is CASSLSPTDLLGAFS. The DNA of the CDR3 is TGCGCCAGCAGCTTGAGTCCGACTGATCTCTTAGGAGCTTTCTCT. This rearrangement joins TRBV5-1 to TRBJ1-1; D unresolved. This CDR3 is built from 15 residues. The germline V gene encodes CDR1 SGHRS and CDR2 YFSETQ. The V end lost 1 base, the J end lost 10 bases, and 20 bases lay between the germline ends.

The V and J genes are TRBV20-1 and TRBJ2-2, with D perhaps matching TRBD2 (6 bases). The CDR3 consists of 14 residues. Germline CDR1 and CDR2: DFQATT and SNEGSKA (reference sequence). V lost 3 bases, J lost 2 bases, and 10 bases lay in between. Written as DNA, the CDR3 is TGCAGTGCTAGGCGGGGAACTAACACCGGGGAGCTGTTTTTT. This encodes CSARRGTNTGELFF.

This clonotype has more than one count but fewer than ten. The gene calls are TRBV20-1 and TRBJ2-7, with TRBD2 identical over 10 bases. Germline trimming cut 0 bases from V and 0 bases from J; bases unmatched to any gene: 8. The V gene's germline CDR1 is DFQATT and CDR2 SNEGSKA (reference sequence). The CDR3 has 17 amino acids. CDR3 nucleotide sequence: TGCAGTGCTAGAGATCTCTCCGGACTAGCGGTCTCCTACGAGCAGTACTTC. Translation: CSARDLSGLAVSYEQYF.